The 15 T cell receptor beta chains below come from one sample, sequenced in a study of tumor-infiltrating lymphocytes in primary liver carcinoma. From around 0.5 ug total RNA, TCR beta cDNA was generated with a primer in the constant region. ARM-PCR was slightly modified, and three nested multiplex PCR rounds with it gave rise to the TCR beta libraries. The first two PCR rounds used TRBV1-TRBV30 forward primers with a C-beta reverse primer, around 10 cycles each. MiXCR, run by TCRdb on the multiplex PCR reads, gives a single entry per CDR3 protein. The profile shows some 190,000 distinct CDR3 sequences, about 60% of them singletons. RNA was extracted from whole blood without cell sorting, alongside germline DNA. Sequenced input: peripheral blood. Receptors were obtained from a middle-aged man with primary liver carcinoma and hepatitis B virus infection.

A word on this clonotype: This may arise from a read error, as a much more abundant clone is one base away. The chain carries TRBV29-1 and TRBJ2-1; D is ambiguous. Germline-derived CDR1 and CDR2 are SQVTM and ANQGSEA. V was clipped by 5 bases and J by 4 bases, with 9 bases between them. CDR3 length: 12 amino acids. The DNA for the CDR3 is TGCAGCGTTCAGTACGGTTACAATGAGCAGTTCTTC. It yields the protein CSVQYGYNEQFF.

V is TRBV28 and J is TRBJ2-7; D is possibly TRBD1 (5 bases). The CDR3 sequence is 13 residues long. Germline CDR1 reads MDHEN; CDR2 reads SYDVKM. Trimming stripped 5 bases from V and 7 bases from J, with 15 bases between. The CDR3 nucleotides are TGTGCCAGCAGTCCCTCATGGGGCTATGAGCAGTACTTC. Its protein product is CASSPSWGYEQYF.

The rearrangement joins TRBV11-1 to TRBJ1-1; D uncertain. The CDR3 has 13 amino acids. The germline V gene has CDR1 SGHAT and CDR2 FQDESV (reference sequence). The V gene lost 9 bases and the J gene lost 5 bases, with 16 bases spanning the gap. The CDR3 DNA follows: TGTGCCAGTAGCCACTCTAAGGGAACTGAAGCTTTCTTT. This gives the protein CASSHSKGTEAFF.

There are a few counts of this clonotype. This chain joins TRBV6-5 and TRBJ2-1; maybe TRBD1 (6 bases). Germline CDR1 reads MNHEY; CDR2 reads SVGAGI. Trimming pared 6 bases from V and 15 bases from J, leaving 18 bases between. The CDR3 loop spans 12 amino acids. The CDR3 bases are TGTGCCAGCAGCGCCCCCCCAGGGGAGTTGTTCTTC. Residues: CASSAPPGELFF.

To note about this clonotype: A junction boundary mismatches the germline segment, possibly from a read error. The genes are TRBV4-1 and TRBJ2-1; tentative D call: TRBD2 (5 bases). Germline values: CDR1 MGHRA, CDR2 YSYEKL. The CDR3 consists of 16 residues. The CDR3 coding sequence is TGCGTCAGCAGCCAAGTGGTCGGGAATTCCTACAATGAGCAGTTCTTC. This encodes CVSSQVVGNSYNEQFF.

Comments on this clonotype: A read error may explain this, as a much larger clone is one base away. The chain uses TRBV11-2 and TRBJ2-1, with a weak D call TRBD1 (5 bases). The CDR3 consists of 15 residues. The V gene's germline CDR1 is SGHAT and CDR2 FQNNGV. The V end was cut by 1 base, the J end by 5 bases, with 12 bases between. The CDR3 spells CASSLVGQGHNEQFF. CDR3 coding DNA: TGTGCCAGCAGCTTAGTTGGGCAGGGCCACAATGAGCAGTTCTTC.

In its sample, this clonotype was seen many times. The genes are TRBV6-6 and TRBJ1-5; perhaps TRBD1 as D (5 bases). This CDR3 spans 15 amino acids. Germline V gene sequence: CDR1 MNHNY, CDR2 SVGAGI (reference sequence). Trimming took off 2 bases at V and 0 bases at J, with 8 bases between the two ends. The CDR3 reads CASSYSRDSNQPQHF. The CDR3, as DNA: TGTGCCAGCAGTTACAGCAGGGATAGCAATCAGCCCCAGCATTTT.

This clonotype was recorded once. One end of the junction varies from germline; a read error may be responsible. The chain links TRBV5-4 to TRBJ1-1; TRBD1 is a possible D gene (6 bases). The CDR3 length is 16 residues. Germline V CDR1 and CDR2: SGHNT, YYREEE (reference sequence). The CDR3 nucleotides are TGTGCCAGCAGCTTTGGTTCCGGTACAGGGAACAATGAAGCTTTCTTT. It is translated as CASSFGSGTGNNEAFF.

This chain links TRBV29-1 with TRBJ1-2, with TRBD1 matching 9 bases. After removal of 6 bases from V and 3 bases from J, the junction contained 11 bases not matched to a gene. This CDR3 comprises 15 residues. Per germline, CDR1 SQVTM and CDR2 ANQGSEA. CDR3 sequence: CSVPYTRTGDYGYTF. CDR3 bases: TGCAGCGTCCCCTACACCCGGACAGGGGACTATGGCTACACCTTC.

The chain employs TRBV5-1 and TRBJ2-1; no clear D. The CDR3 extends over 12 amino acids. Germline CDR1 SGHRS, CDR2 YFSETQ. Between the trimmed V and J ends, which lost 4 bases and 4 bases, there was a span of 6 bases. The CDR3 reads CASSPVYNEQFF. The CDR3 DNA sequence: TGCGCCAGCAGCCCGGTTTACAATGAGCAGTTCTTC.

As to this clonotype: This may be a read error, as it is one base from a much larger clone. CDR3 residues: CATSQDLHYEQYF. The CDR3 bases are TGCGCCACCAGCCAAGATCTGCACTACGAGCAGTACTTC. J is TRBJ2-7 and V is TRBV4-1; D is ambiguous. The CDR3 is made up of 13 amino acids. Germline assignment: CDR1 MGHRA and CDR2 YSYEKL.

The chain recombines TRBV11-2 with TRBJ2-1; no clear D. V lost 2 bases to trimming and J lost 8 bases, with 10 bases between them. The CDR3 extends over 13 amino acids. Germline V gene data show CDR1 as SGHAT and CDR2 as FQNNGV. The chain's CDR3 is CASSLPSLDEQFF. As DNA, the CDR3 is TGTGCCAGCAGCTTACCATCCCTGGATGAGCAGTTCTTC.

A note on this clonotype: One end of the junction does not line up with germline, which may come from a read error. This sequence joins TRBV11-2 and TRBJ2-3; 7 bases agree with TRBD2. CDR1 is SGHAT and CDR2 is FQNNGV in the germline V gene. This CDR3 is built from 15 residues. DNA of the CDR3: TGTGCCAGCAGCTTAGGGGGAGGGGCTATAGATACGCAATATTTT. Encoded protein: CASSLGGGAIDTQYF. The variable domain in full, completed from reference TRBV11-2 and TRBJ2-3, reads EAGVAQSPRYKIIEKRQSVAFWCNPISGHATLYWYQQILGQGPKLLIQFQNNGVVDDSQLPKDRFSAERLKGVDSTLKIQPAKLEDSAVYLCASSLGGGAIDTQYFGPGTRLTVL.

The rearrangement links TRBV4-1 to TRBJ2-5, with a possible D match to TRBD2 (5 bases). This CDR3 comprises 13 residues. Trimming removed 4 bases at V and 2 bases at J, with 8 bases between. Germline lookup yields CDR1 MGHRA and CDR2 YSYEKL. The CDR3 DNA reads TGCGCCAGCAGCCGCGGGCCACAAGAGACCCAGTACTTC. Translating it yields CASSRGPQETQYF.

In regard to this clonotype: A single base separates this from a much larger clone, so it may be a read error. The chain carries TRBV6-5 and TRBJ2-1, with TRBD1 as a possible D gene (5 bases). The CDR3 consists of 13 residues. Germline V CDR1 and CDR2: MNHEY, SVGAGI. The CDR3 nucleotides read TGTACCAGCAGACGAGGACACTACAATGAGCAGTTCTTC. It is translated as CTSRRGHYNEQFF.